This TCR beta chain is drawn from a study of T cell changes during pregnancy in multiple sclerosis. Assay used: immunoSEQ multiplex PCR; TCRdb lists only in-frame clones, some missing. Of tens of thousands of clones listed, more than 85% are singletons. Trimming left V 6 bases short and J 5 bases short, with 15 bases between. Germline V gene sequence: CDR1 SGHRS, CDR2 YFSETQ. There are 14 residues in the CDR3. V and J are TRBV5-1 and TRBJ2-1, with a possible D match to TRBD1 (6 bases). The sequencing here drew on CD4+ T cells from peripheral blood mononuclear cells, taken in the third trimester of pregnancy. This receptor was obtained from a female donor with multiple sclerosis, enrolled in a pregnancy study. CDR3 DNA: TGCGCCAGCACCTTACAGGGTTTACACAATGAGCAGTTCTTC. Translating it yields CASTLQGLHNEQFF.